This TCR beta chain was obtained from a study (dated by TCRdb to the mid-2010s). Turning to the overall study: Whether tumor-infiltrating Tregs in breast cancer are recruited from blood Tregs or converted in situ from other CD4+ T cell subsets was tested. Paper-wide results and their limitations: Across roughly 24 patients, approximately 13% of tumor Treg TRBV12-4/TRBJ1-2 sequences were found to be shared with naive CD4+ cells, compared with under 2% shared with blood Tregs or memory cells. Rather than covering whole repertoires, validation in the larger cohort was restricted to a single TCR beta V-J rearrangement. The TCR gene usage of tumor memory CD4+ T cells clustered together with blood and lymph node memory CD4+ cells and with lymph node naive CD4+ cells. The greatest overlap of tumor-infiltrating Treg TCR alpha and beta sequences was with tumor naive CD4+ T cells, followed next by blood naive CD4+ T cells.

This clonotype is considered large (0.1 to 1%). Its target antigen remains unknown. It has no much larger one-base neighbor in the sample; base qualities were not kept. Library generation was performed with multiplex PCR. For sequencing, an Ion Torrent PGM was employed. Adaptor-ligated barcode primers were used to amplify TRBV12-4/TRBJ1-2 clonotypes in the approximately 25-patient analysis. The Ion Personal Genome Machine system was used to sequence the TRBV12-4/TRBJ1-2 amplicons from the approximately 24-patient cohort. Per the source publication's procedure: Sequencing data were pooled across the five patients for each of nine subset-tissue groups and compared by unsupervised clustering of TCR gene usage. The Morisita-Horn index was used to calculate repertoire similarity, with shared sequences weighted according to their contribution to each repertoire. The public sequencing data were trimmed at Q25 with fastp and processed into clonotypes with MiXCR by TCRdb, which kept only in-frame beta chains. One record per CDR3 amino acid sequence lists the most common genes and DNA. The V and J calls were determined by TCRdb, not by the authors. The sample table contains around 320 distinct CDR3 sequences; only one count was recorded for roughly 4.4% of them. The ten largest clonotypes hold about 47% of the sample.

Memory CD4+ T cells were isolated as CD4+CD45RO+CD25- cells. In a larger cohort of more than 20 breast cancer patients, a single TRBV12-4/TRBJ1-2 rearrangement was sequenced in tumor Tregs and in blood Treg, naive and memory CD4+ cells. Ficoll density gradient centrifugation was used to isolate mononuclear cells from either lymph nodes or 50 ml of peripheral blood. FACS confirmed that the sorted cell populations were more than 90% pure. V loses 5 bases at its end and J loses 6 bases; junction bases beyond the gene matches: 11. The CDR3 runs 15 amino acids, cysteine and phenylalanine included. Of the read, only the CDR3 DNA is kept; its 45 bases are in frame from base 1.

Material for sequencing was memory CD4+ T cells sorted from blood. This specimen's cell subset or site label, interpreted: memory CD4+ T cells, CD4+CD45RO+CD25-. Recombination connected TRBV12-3 or TRBV12-4 to TRBJ1-2; 8 nucleotides in the junction match TRBD1. This receptor was obtained from a female donor with breast cancer. DNA sequence: TGTGCCAGCAGTCTAATCGGACAGGGCTTGGATGGCTACACCTTC. Its translation is CASSLIGQGLDGYTF.